Listed here is a single T cell receptor (beta chain). This sample stems from a study of immune evolution from preneoplasia to lung adenocarcinoma. Each case's diagnosis was confirmed by two pathologists on H&E. V shed 8 bases and J shed 3 bases, with 8 bases lying between them. The CDR3 consists of 11 residues. Germline-derived CDR1 and CDR2 are WSHSY and SAAADI. Libraries were prepared by immunoSEQ multiplex PCR; TCRdb keeps only in-frame clonotypes and omits some of them. The sample shows roughly 7,800 clones, over 60% of them seen only once. The sequence was obtained from a donor at least 70 years old with lung adenocarcinoma. Some clones in this sample may be carry-over from other donors' samples. The sample consisted of FFPE lung adenocarcinoma in situ tissue. The chain carries TRBV10-2 and TRBJ2-7; D ambiguous. The CDR3 region has the DNA TGCGCCAGCGCCGACAACTACGAGCAGTACTTC. Protein product: CASADNYEQYF.